The 20 T cell receptor beta chains presented below share a single source sample, sequenced in a study of T-cell reconstitution after alpha-beta-depleted transplantation in children. This sample's TCRbeta library carried unique molecular identifier barcodes. TCRdb recomputed calls from the PCR reads with MiXCR, one row per CDR3 protein. The profile shows tens of thousands of distinct CDR3 sequences, around 5.9% of them singletons. The sequenced sample was PBMCs, mostly from graft donor cells, obtained 60 days after TCRalphabeta/CD19-depleted stem cell transplant. Source of these receptors: a female patient aged 2-10 years who had a stem cell transplant for aplastic anemia, so the T cells may come from the graft donor.

The table lists this clonotype with many counts. The chain recombines TRBV6-2 or TRBV6-3 with TRBJ1-4; TRBD1 matches at 8 bases. In germline, CDR1 is MNHEY, CDR2 SVGEGT. With V trimmed by 2 bases and J by 1 base, 3 bases remained unmatched. The CDR3 is made up of 16 amino acids. CDR3: CASSYIRGRTNEKLFF. The CDR3 DNA sequence: TGTGCCAGCAGTTACATCAGGGGGCGAACTAATGAAAAACTGTTTTTT.

The table lists this clonotype with a few counts. The chain is built from TRBV19 and TRBJ2-2; 7 bases line up with TRBD2. The junction had 9 bases not matched to a gene; V was cut back by 4 bases and J by 4 bases. The CDR3 length is 16 residues. The germline V gene has CDR1 LNHDA and CDR2 SQIVND (reference sequence). CDR3 residues: CASSSLAAIGTGELFF. The CDR3 coding sequence is TGTGCCAGTAGTAGCCTAGCGGCCATTGGCACCGGGGAGCTGTTTTTT.

This clonotype was counted ten times or more. V gene TRBV5-1 combines with J gene TRBJ1-2, with 9 positions matching TRBD1. V lost 4 bases, J lost 3 bases, and 4 bases stayed unmatched. Germline V gene lookup returns CDR1 SGHRS and CDR2 YFSETQ. This CDR3 has 14 residues. DNA of the CDR3: TGCGCCAGCAGCCCTCGGGACAGGGACTATGGCTACACCTTC. Translation gives CASSPRDRDYGYTF.

The chain employs TRBV19 and TRBJ2-7; 7 bases align to TRBD1. Germline CDR1 reads LNHDA; CDR2 reads SQIVND (reference sequence). CDR3 length: 15 residues. V lost 4 bases to trimming and J lost 6 bases; unmatched junction nucleotides: 12. The CDR3 DNA follows: TGTGCCAGTAGTAGTACCGGGACAGCCACCCTCGAGCAGTACTTC. It codes for CASSSTGTATLEQYF.

This clonotype has a count of ten or more. The chain couples TRBV20-1 to TRBJ2-3; TRBD1 aligns across 11 bases. This CDR3 has 15 residues. Germline assignment: CDR1 DFQATT and CDR2 SNEGSKA (reference sequence). Trimming at V came to 5 bases and at J to 0 bases, leaving 4 bases not matched to a gene. In nucleotides, the CDR3 is TGCAGTGCTTCGGACAGGGGGCGTAGCACAGATACGCAGTATTTT. This codes for CSASDRGRSTDTQYF.

This clonotype was detected many times. This rearrangement joins TRBV10-3 to TRBJ2-4; the D is unclear. CDR1 is ENHRY, CDR2 SYGVKD, per germline. With 10 bases removed from V and 12 bases from J, the gap between germline ends came to 10 bases. This CDR3 comprises 9 residues. The CDR3 DNA reads TGTGCCAACGAGTGGGCTCAGTACTTC. Protein product: CANEWAQYF.

This clonotype was observed many times. This chain links TRBV5-4 with TRBJ2-5; 8 bases agree with TRBD2. J was trimmed by 5 bases and V by 4 bases; bases with no gene match: 7. Per the germline V gene, CDR1 is SGHNT and CDR2 is YYREEE (reference sequence). This CDR3 region has 14 residues. The CDR3 reads CASSRTGGLETQYF. The DNA for the CDR3 is TGTGCCAGCAGCCGGACGGGGGGGCTGGAGACCCAGTACTTC.

This clonotype has just a few counts. The genes are TRBV19 and TRBJ2-2; 11 bases align to TRBD2. The germline V gene encodes CDR1 LNHDA and CDR2 SQIVND (reference sequence). This CDR3 comprises 16 residues. The junction had 10 bases not matched to a gene; V was cut back by 4 bases and J by 9 bases. CDR3 loop: CASSTPSGRPGRELFF. The DNA for the CDR3 is TGTGCCAGTAGTACCCCTAGCGGGAGGCCCGGGAGGGAGCTGTTTTTT.

This clonotype was recorded at least ten times. CDR3 nucleotide sequence: TGTGCCAGCAGTCCCCGGACCCTCGGGAATGAGCAGTTCTTC. Protein sequence: CASSPRTLGNEQFF. The V and J genes are TRBV27 and TRBJ2-1; no firm D call. Germline CDR1 reads MNHEY; CDR2 reads SMNVEV (reference sequence). Between the trimmed V and J ends, which lost 5 bases and 7 bases, there was a span of 15 bases. CDR3 length: 14 amino acids.

This clonotype turned up a few times. The chain uses TRBV6-6 and TRBJ1-6; D call uncertain. The length of the CDR3 is 13 residues. The germline V gene has CDR1 MNHNY and CDR2 SVGAGI (reference sequence). Trimming left V 10 bases short and J 7 bases short, with 14 bases between. The CDR3 bases are TGTGCCACCCAGGCGACCCTAAATTCACCCCTCCACTTT. Translating it yields CATQATLNSPLHF.

This clonotype occurred many times. This chain uses TRBV3-1 with TRBJ2-1; 7 bases fit TRBD2. J lost 10 bases, V lost 6 bases, and 3 bases had no gene match. CDR1 is LGHDT, CDR2 YNNKEL, per germline (reference sequence). This CDR3 contains 11 residues. This chain's CDR3 is CASSREVEQFF. DNA for the CDR3: TGTGCCAGCAGTCGGGAGGTCGAGCAGTTCTTC.

The chain joins TRBV18 to TRBJ2-7; either TRBD1 or TRBD2 may fit D (7 bases each). Trimming pared 6 bases from V and 1 base from J, leaving 16 bases between. From germline, CDR1 is KGHSH and CDR2 LQKENI. This CDR3 spans 15 amino acids. The CDR3 spells CASSGEGAISYEQYF. The CDR3 region has the DNA TGTGCCAGCTCCGGGGAGGGGGCGATTTCCTACGAGCAGTACTTC.

The V gene is TRBV24-1, the J gene TRBJ1-5, with a possible D match to TRBD1 (6 bases). Looked up from germline, CDR1 is KGHDR and CDR2 is SFDVKD. The germline V and J ends were trimmed by 7 bases and 6 bases, with 12 bases remaining between them. This CDR3 contains 13 residues. The CDR3 coding sequence is TGTGCCACCAGAAGGGGGGGCCGTCAGCCCCAGCATTTT. It encodes CATRRGGRQPQHF.

This clonotype was found many times. This chain uses TRBV7-3 with TRBJ2-7, with TRBD2 as a possible D gene (7 bases). The germline V gene has CDR1 SGHTA and CDR2 FQGTGA. CDR3 length: 14 residues. V lost 3 bases to trimming and J lost 2 bases, with 11 bases between them. The chain's CDR3 is CASSLGRGPYEQYF. CDR3 DNA: TGTGCCAGCAGCTTGGGGCGGGGGCCCTACGAGCAGTACTTC.

As for this clonotype: A read error may be the cause here, since a much bigger clone is one base away. The chain combines TRBV7-2 with TRBJ2-3; TRBD2 agrees at 14 bases. The CDR3 runs 17 residues. V lost 8 bases to trimming and J lost 0 bases; unmatched junction nucleotides: 7. Germline V gene data show CDR1 as SGHTA and CDR2 as FQGNSA. The CDR3: CASRRLAGGHSTDTQYF. The CDR3, as DNA: TGTGCCAGCCGTCGACTAGCGGGGGGGCATAGCACAGATACGCAGTATTTT.

This clonotype was seen at least ten times. This chain uses TRBV20-1 with TRBJ2-1; D may be TRBD2 (6 bases). Trimming pared 0 bases from V and 4 bases from J, leaving 13 bases between. The CDR3 is made up of 15 amino acids. From germline, CDR1 is DFQATT and CDR2 SNEGSKA (reference sequence). The CDR3 is CSARDRGTAYNEQFF. The CDR3 DNA reads as TGCAGTGCTAGAGATAGAGGGACTGCTTACAATGAGCAGTTCTTC.

About this clonotype itself: Possible read error: a much larger clone is one base away. The chain combines TRBV5-1 with TRBJ2-2, with D tentatively TRBD1 (6 bases). The length of the CDR3 is 15 residues. Germline loops: CDR1 SGHRS, CDR2 YFSETQ. This chain's CDR3 is CACSPDRHNTGELFF. The CDR3 DNA follows: TGCGCCTGCAGCCCTGACAGGCACAACACCGGGGAGCTGTTTTTT.

This clonotype showed up many times. The V gene is TRBV28, the J gene TRBJ2-3, with D perhaps matching TRBD2 (5 bases). Trimming took off 11 bases at V and 7 bases at J, with 19 bases between the two ends. There are 13 residues in the CDR3. Germline V CDR1 and CDR2: MDHEN, SYDVKM. DNA for the CDR3: TGTGCCTCCCGGGGAGTCTCTGTCCATACGCAGTATTTT. Its translation: CASRGVSVHTQYF.

The chain uses TRBV7-2 and TRBJ1-3; TRBD1 matches 9 bases. The CDR3 totals 15 residues. Germline values: CDR1 SGHTA, CDR2 FQGNSA. V lost 3 bases and J lost 3; bases outside the gene matches: 3. The chain's CDR3 is CASSFLTGGGNTIYF. In DNA form, the CDR3 reads TGTGCCAGCAGCTTCCTGACAGGGGGTGGAAACACCATATATTTT.

This clonotype was counted ten times or more. The chain links TRBV7-8 to TRBJ2-5; 7 bases agree with TRBD1. Germline CDR1 SGHVS, CDR2 FQNEAQ. The length of the CDR3 is 14 residues. The ends lost 1 base at V and 6 bases at J; junction bases unmatched: 5. The CDR3 region is CASSLGGQMKTQYF. The CDR3 DNA reads TGTGCCAGCAGCTTAGGGGGACAGATGAAGACCCAGTACTTC.